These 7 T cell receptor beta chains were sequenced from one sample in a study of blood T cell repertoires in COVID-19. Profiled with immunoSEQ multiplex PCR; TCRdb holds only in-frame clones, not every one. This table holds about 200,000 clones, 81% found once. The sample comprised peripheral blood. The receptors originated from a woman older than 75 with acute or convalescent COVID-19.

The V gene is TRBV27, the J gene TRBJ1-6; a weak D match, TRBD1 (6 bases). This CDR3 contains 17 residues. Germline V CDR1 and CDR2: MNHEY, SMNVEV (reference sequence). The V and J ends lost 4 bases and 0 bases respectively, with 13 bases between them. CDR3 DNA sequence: TGTGCCAGCAGTTCCGGGACACCCTCCTCCTATAATTCACCCCTCCACTTT. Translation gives CASSSGTPSSYNSPLHF.

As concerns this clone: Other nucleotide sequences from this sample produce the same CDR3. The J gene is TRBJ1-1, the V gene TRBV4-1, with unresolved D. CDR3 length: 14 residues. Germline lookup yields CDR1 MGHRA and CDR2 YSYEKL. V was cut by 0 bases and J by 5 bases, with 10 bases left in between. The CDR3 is CASSQDSRGTEAFF. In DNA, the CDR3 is TGCGCCAGCAGCCAAGACTCCCGCGGAACTGAAGCTTTCTTT.

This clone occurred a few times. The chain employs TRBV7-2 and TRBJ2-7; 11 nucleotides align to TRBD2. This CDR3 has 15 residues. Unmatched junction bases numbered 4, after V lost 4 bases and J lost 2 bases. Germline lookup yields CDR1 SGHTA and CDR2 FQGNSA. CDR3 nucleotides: TGTGCCAGCAGCTCTAGCGGGGGGCCACCCTACGAGCAGTACTTC. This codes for CASSSSGGPPYEQYF.

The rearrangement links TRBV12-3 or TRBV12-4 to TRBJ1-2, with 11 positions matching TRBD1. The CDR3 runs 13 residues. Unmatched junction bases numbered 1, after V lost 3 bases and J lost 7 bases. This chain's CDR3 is CASSFGQGAGYTF. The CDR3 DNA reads TGTGCCAGCAGTTTCGGACAGGGGGCTGGCTACACCTTC.

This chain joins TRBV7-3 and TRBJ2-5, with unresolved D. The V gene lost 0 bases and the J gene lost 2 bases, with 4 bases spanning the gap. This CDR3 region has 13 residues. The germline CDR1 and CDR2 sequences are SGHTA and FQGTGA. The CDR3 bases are TGTGCCAGCAGCTTAACACAGCAAGAGACCCAGTACTTC. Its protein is CASSLTQQETQYF. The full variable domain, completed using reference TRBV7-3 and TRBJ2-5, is GAGVSQTPSNKVTEKGKYVELRCDPISGHTALYWYRQSLGQGPEFLIYFQGTGAADDSGLPNDRFFAVRPEGSVSTLKIQRTERGDSAVYLCASSLTQQETQYFGPGTRLLVL.

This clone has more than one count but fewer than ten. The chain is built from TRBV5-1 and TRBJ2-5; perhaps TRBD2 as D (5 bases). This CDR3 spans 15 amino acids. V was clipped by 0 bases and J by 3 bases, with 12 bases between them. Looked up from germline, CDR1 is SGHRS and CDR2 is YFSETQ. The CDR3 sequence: CASSLGLPGEETQYF. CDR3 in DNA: TGCGCCAGCAGCTTGGGACTTCCCGGGGAAGAGACCCAGTACTTC.

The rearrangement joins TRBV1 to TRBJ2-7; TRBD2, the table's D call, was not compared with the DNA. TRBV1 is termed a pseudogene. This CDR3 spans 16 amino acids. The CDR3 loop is CTSSQTGTSGSYEQYF. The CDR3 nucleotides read TGCACCAGCAGCCAGACCGGGACTAGCGGGAGCTACGAGCAGTACTTC.